This TCR beta chain was captured by sequencing in a study of technical replicates of blood from several donors. The repertoire was sequenced with immunoSEQ multiplex PCR; TCRdb's copy has only in-frame clones and lacks some. The sample lists under 85,000 clones; 91% were seen once. The specimen was T cells isolated from PBMCs. The source is a human donor in good health. Some clones in this sample may be carry-over from other donors' samples.

The CDR3, as DNA: TGTGCCAGCAGCTTAAGTAGCGGGAGCCTAGGCGGGGAGCTGTTTTTT. It yields the protein CASSLSSGSLGGELFF. V and J are TRBV11-2 and TRBJ2-2; 9 bases match TRBD2. V dropped 2 bases and J dropped 7; count of bases not matched to a gene: 8. CDR1 is SGHAT, CDR2 FQNNGV, per germline. The CDR3 extends over 16 amino acids.